The source of this TCR beta chain is a study of neurological immune-mediated disorders. With 6 bases removed from V and 0 bases from J, the gap between germline ends came to 12 bases. The V gene's germline CDR1 is KGHSH and CDR2 LQKENI. The length of the CDR3 is 14 residues. MiXCR was run by TCRdb on the 5' RACE reads, yielding one entry per CDR3 protein. The sample includes tens of thousands of distinct CDR3 sequences, around 3.8% of them seen just once. Material: PBMCs. The chain carries TRBV18 and TRBJ2-7; D remains unclear. This receptor was taken from a woman aged 45-65 years with multiple sclerosis. The CDR3 sequence is CASSREASSYEQYF. DNA for the CDR3: TGTGCCAGCTCCCGCGAAGCTAGCTCCTACGAGCAGTACTTC.